Here is one T cell receptor beta chain with its context. Its antigen is not identified. CDR1 MDHEN and CDR2 SYDVKM come from the germline V gene. The CDR3 is made up of 15 amino acids. J gave up 2 bases and V 3 bases, and 4 bases lay outside the gene matches. Clones were sequenced by immunoSEQ multiplex PCR, and TCRdb holds only the in-frame ones, with some missing. The sample carries approximately 27,000 clones, approximately 84% recorded once. Every single patient, without exception, relapsed after autologous stem cell transplantation, and brentuximab vedotin exposure varied. These data come from a study of PD-1 blockade in classical Hodgkin lymphoma. Study results and caveats: Newly diagnosed patients had baseline TCR diversity that was reportedly lower than that of healthy donors. Significantly greater TCR diversity emerged by C4D1 in CD4+ cells but not CD8+ cells. Patients starting nivolumab under 1 year after ASCT were excluded.

This clonotype originated in a human donor with classical Hodgkin lymphoma. V is TRBV28 and J is TRBJ2-7, with 10 bases that match TRBD1. The input for sequencing was peripheral blood mononuclear cells (PBMCs), taken at baseline. The CDR3 is CASSLPGQGTYEQYF. The CDR3 nucleotides read TGTGCCAGCAGTTTGCCGGGACAGGGGACCTACGAGCAGTACTTC.